These 16 T cell receptor beta chains came from one sample sequenced in a study of Ad26.COV2.S vaccination and SARS-CoV-2 variants (dated by TCRdb to about 2021). The library was generated by the immunoSEQ multiplex PCR assay. This immuneACCESS table, as held by TCRdb, lists in-frame sequences with V and J called but not all clones. Of the missing ones, under half trace to an unresolved V gene in checked studies; the others have no known cause. Present in this sample are fewer than 400,000 clones, approximately 89% of which were seen just once. Of the sample, around 1.9% falls within the top ten clones. What the treatment or condition label conveys for this sample: some 20 received Ad26.COV2.S at low or high dose, single or two shots; several received placebo; per-sample allocation not given. Repertoires of vaccine and placebo recipients were sequenced from samples collected on day 63 after the first injection.

The material sequenced was peripheral blood, taken in a trial of Ad26.COV2.S vaccine versus placebo. The receptors were sampled from a person between 18 and 59 years old who received the Ad26.COV2.S COVID-19 vaccine or a placebo.

The V and J genes are TRBV19 and TRBJ1-2, with D maybe TRBD1 (6 bases). The CDR3 totals 14 residues. The germline V and J ends were trimmed by 4 bases and 4 bases, with 13 bases remaining between them. Germline lookup yields CDR1 LNHDA and CDR2 SQIVND (reference sequence). The CDR3: CASSTTDRRYGYTF. The CDR3 bases are TGTGCCAGTAGTACCACCGACAGGCGCTATGGCTACACCTTC.

As to this clone: The same CDR3 can be traced to other DNA sequences in this sample. The CDR3 region is CASSEAGYEQYF. In nucleotides, the CDR3 is TGTGCCAGCAGTGAAGCGGGCTACGAGCAGTACTTC. The chain is built from TRBV6-1 and TRBJ2-7; D gene uncertain. V was pared by 0 bases and J by 3 bases, with 3 bases between. In germline, CDR1 is MNHNS, CDR2 SASEGT. The CDR3 length is 12 residues.

This sequence joins TRBV11-1 and TRBJ2-1; D not certain. V was clipped by 3 bases and J by 5 bases, with 2 bases between them. The CDR3 spans 11 residues. Germline V gene lookup returns CDR1 SGHAT and CDR2 FQDESV (reference sequence). The CDR3 DNA reads as TGTGCCAGCAGCTTTGACAATGAGCAGTTCTTC. Translated, it gives CASSFDNEQFF.

This chain links TRBV28 with TRBJ2-5, with TRBD2 matching 7 bases. The germline V gene encodes CDR1 MDHEN and CDR2 SYDVKM. The CDR3 is made up of 16 amino acids. With V trimmed by 5 bases and J by 2 bases, 11 bases remained unmatched. CDR3 sequence reads: CASSRSMTSRQETQYF. CDR3 DNA sequence: TGTGCCAGCAGTAGATCGATGACTAGCAGGCAAGAGACCCAGTACTTC.

This clone was counted once. This chain uses TRBV28 with TRBJ2-7, with 11 positions matching TRBD2. Germline V gene sequence: CDR1 MDHEN, CDR2 SYDVKM. The CDR3 totals 15 residues. V was pared by 7 bases and J by 5 bases, with 10 bases of the junction left unmatched. The CDR3, as DNA: TGTGCCAGCAAGGATTTAGCGGGAGGGCAGGACGAGCAGTACTTC. As protein: CASKDLAGGQDEQYF.

V and J are TRBV10-3 and TRBJ1-3, with unresolved D. V lost 4 bases to trimming and J lost 0 bases, with 10 bases between them. CDR1 is ENHRY, CDR2 SYGVKD, per germline. The CDR3 totals 15 residues. CDR3 sequence reads: CAISGYGFSGNTIYF. DNA for the CDR3: TGTGCCATCAGTGGGTACGGCTTCTCTGGAAACACCATATATTTT.

This chain connects TRBV9 to TRBJ2-1; D uncertain. Germline lookup yields CDR1 SGDLS and CDR2 YYNGEE. The CDR3 has 15 residues. The germline V and J ends were trimmed by 0 bases and 0 bases, with 7 bases remaining between them. For the CDR3, the DNA is TGTGCCAGCAGCGTAGAAGTGAGCTCCTACAATGAGCAGTTCTTC. Its translation: CASSVEVSSYNEQFF.

This clone is medium-sized. The J gene is TRBJ2-7, the V gene TRBV28; no clear D gene. Germline CDR1 MDHEN, CDR2 SYDVKM. V was trimmed by 1 base and J by 3 bases, leaving 16 bases between them. The CDR3 loop spans 16 amino acids. The CDR3 DNA reads TGTGCCAGCAGTTTATCATCCTCACGGACGGGCTACGAGCAGTACTTC. Translated, it gives CASSLSSSRTGYEQYF.

The chain is built from TRBV5-1 and TRBJ1-5; 7 bases fit TRBD1. V was clipped by 0 bases and J by 6 bases; unmatched bases: 6. Germline values: CDR1 SGHRS, CDR2 YFSETQ. This CDR3 comprises 15 residues. CDR3 sequence: CASSLGGQAAQPQHF. The DNA for the CDR3 is TGCGCCAGCAGCTTGGGCGGACAGGCGGCTCAGCCCCAGCATTTT.

The chain carries TRBV4-2 and TRBJ2-1; TRBD2 matches 7 bases. The CDR3 is 15 residues long. From germline, CDR1 is LGHNA and CDR2 YNFKEQ. Unmatched junction bases numbered 11, after V lost 3 bases and J lost 9 bases. The CDR3 bases are TGTGCCAGCAGCCAGACGGGGCGGGAGCGTGGTGAGCAGTTCTTC. Protein: CASSQTGRERGEQFF.

This clone appeared once. V is TRBV5-1 and J is TRBJ2-7, with 13 bases identical to TRBD2. CDR1 and CDR2 from the germline V gene are SGHRS and YFSETQ. V was clipped by 0 bases and J by 5 bases; unmatched bases: 5. The CDR3 is 16 residues long. The CDR3 DNA sequence: TGCGCCAGCAGCTTGGCAGGGACTAGCGGGACCCACGAGCAGTACTTC. Protein product: CASSLAGTSGTHEQYF.

The J gene is TRBJ2-4, the V gene TRBV6-2 or TRBV6-3, with 10 bases fitting TRBD2. Germline CDR1 is MNHEY and CDR2 is SVGEGT. V lost 2 bases to trimming and J lost 6 bases; unmatched junction nucleotides: 4. This CDR3 region has 15 residues. CDR3 sequence (DNA): TGTGCCAGCAGTTACAAAGCGGGAGGGCTAAACATTCAGTACTTC. Translation gives CASSYKAGGLNIQYF.

CDR3 sequence reads: CASSLGWGAYEQYF. In nucleotides, the CDR3 is TGTGCCAGCAGCTTAGGGTGGGGAGCCTACGAGCAGTACTTC. This chain links TRBV11-2 with TRBJ2-7; a possible D gene is TRBD2 (5 bases). V lost 1 base and J 2 bases, leaving 9 bases between the germline ends. Germline CDR1 SGHAT, CDR2 FQNNGV. The CDR3 loop spans 14 amino acids.

The chain combines TRBV28 with TRBJ1-1; TRBD1 matches at 9 bases. CDR3 length equals 14 residues. J gave up 5 bases and V 6 bases, and 7 bases lay outside the gene matches. Germline CDR1 is MDHEN and CDR2 is SYDVKM. The CDR3 spells CASSWGQGGTEAFF. The CDR3 DNA sequence: TGTGCCAGCAGCTGGGGACAGGGAGGTACTGAAGCTTTCTTT.

The chain joins TRBV9 to TRBJ2-1; tentative D call: TRBD2 (6 bases). CDR1 is SGDLS, CDR2 YYNGEE, per germline. V was clipped by 5 bases and J by 6 bases, with 12 bases between them. The CDR3 runs to 13 residues. This CDR3 is CASSFSGSNEQFF. As DNA, the CDR3 is TGTGCCAGCAGTTTTAGCGGTAGCAATGAGCAGTTCTTC.

This clone was observed once. The CDR3 loop reads CASSQDLQIRHYGYTF. For the CDR3, the DNA is TGCGCCAGCAGCCAAGATCTTCAGATCCGGCACTATGGCTACACCTTC. The chain combines TRBV4-3 with TRBJ1-2; D not certain. The CDR3 totals 16 residues. The ends were cut back, 0 bases at V and 3 bases at J, with 14 bases in the middle. CDR1 LGHNA and CDR2 YSLEER come from the germline V gene.